This entry features one T cell receptor (beta chain) sequence. This entry comes from a study of blood T cell repertoires in COVID-19. Overall study: Sources were T cells, B-cell-depleted T cells, or PBMCs; the material itself was cDNA or gDNA.

Source study methods: The assay estimated nucleated cells by amplifying reference gene primers. Using immunoSEQ multiplex PCR, the repertoire was profiled, and TCRdb retains in-frame clones only, with some absent. D and trimming come from the DNA, and the V and J calls and clone size come from that table. The table has hundreds of thousands of clones, 89% seen once. The CDR3 length is 14 residues. The ends lost 5 bases at V and 4 bases at J; junction bases unmatched: 3. In germline, CDR1 is MNHEY, CDR2 SVGAGI. This clonotype was sampled from a man aged 60-69 years who had recovered from COVID-19. The chain has TRBV6-5 and TRBJ1-3; 9 nucleotides agree with TRBD1. Sequences were obtained from PBMCs or T cells enriched from blood (not recorded which). The CDR3 reads CASSKTGGGNTIYF. CDR3 sequence (DNA): TGTGCCAGCAGTAAGACAGGGGGAGGAAACACCATATATTTT.